Below, 19 T cell receptor beta chains from the same sample are listed, as sequenced in a study of tumor-infiltrating lymphocytes in oesophageal squamous cell carcinoma. TCRdb redid the calling of the PCR reads with MiXCR, one entry per CDR3 protein. Counted here are about 20,000 distinct CDR3 sequences, around two fifths occurring once; the ten biggest clones make up roughly 7%. Sequenced input: blood. These receptors all come from a male donor with esophageal squamous cell carcinoma.

The J gene is TRBJ1-1, the V gene TRBV6-1; no reliable D call. CDR1 is MNHNS, CDR2 SASEGT, per germline. V lost 6 bases and J lost 1, with 3 bases in between. The length of the CDR3 is 11 residues. The CDR3 reads CASRKNTEAFF. In DNA, the CDR3 is TGTGCCAGCAGGAAGAACACTGAAGCTTTCTTT.

By frequency in the sample, this clonotype is medium-sized. This chain links TRBV7-2 with TRBJ2-7; a possible D gene is TRBD1 (5 bases). The ends were cut back, 1 base at V and 3 bases at J, with 13 bases in the middle. Germline CDR1 and CDR2: SGHTA and FQGNSA. This CDR3 has 15 residues. The CDR3 loop reads CASSLDSGLIYEQYF. For the CDR3, the DNA is TGTGCCAGCAGCTTAGACTCAGGGCTTATCTACGAGCAGTACTTC. The full variable domain, completed using reference TRBV7-2 and TRBJ2-7, is GAGVSQSPSNKVTEKGKDVELRCDPISGHTALYWYRQSLGQGLEFLIYFQGNSAPDKSGLPSDRFSAERTGGSVSTLTIQRTQQEDSAVYLCASSLDSGLIYEQYFGPGTRLTVT.

This clonotype is categorized as medium-sized. The chain employs TRBV7-2 and TRBJ1-4; D call uncertain. Deletions cut 5 bases from V and 8 bases from J, with 15 bases between. The germline CDR1 and CDR2 sequences are SGHTA and FQGNSA. The CDR3 covers 14 residues. The CDR3 sequence is CASSAGDIGEKLFF. In nucleotides, the CDR3 is TGTGCCAGCAGCGCCGGGGATATAGGGGAAAAACTGTTTTTT.

This clonotype was counted many times. The V gene is TRBV2, the J gene TRBJ2-2, with no clear D. The CDR3 is 15 residues long. Looked up from germline, CDR1 is SNHLY and CDR2 is FYNNEI. With 6 bases removed from V and 0 bases from J, the gap between germline ends came to 11 bases. The CDR3 spells CASRVDAANTGELFF. In DNA, the CDR3 is TGTGCCAGCAGGGTGGACGCAGCGAACACCGGGGAGCTGTTTTTT.

This sequence joins TRBV11-1 and TRBJ2-3, with TRBD1 identical over 7 bases. The J call may be in error: the DNA end matches TRBJ2-5 better. There are 13 residues in the CDR3. The germline V gene has CDR1 SGHAT and CDR2 FQDESV (reference sequence). This CDR3 is CASSPGTVETQYF. In DNA form, the CDR3 reads TGTGCCAGCAGCCCAGGGACAGTTGAGACCCAGTACTTC.

At least ten counts were recorded for this clonotype. The chain links TRBV28 to TRBJ2-7; D is unresolved. V was pared by 3 bases and J by 3 bases, with 3 bases between. The CDR3 length is 11 residues. Germline V gene data show CDR1 as MDHEN and CDR2 as SYDVKM. CDR3 bases: TGTGCCAGCAGTTTCCACTACGAGCAGTACTTC. It codes for CASSFHYEQYF.

This clonotype showed up many times. A much larger clone sits a single nucleotide away, making a read error possible. This chain links TRBV7-3 with TRBJ2-7; no firm D call. CDR3 length: 13 amino acids. CDR1 SGHTA and CDR2 FQGTGA come from the germline V gene. Trimming took 5 bases from V and 7 from J, leaving 15 bases between them. The CDR3 nucleotides read TGTGCCAGCAGCCCCGCTTCCTACAATGAGCAGTACTTC. This translates into CASSPASYNEQYF.

This clonotype is labeled as large. The chain is built from TRBV11-2 and TRBJ2-7; D is tentatively TRBD1 or TRBD2 (5 bases each). Trimming shortened V by 7 bases and J by 2 bases, and 12 bases separated the two germline ends. CDR3 length equals 13 residues. Germline V gene sequence: CDR1 SGHAT, CDR2 FQNNGV. CDR3 coding DNA: TGTGCCAGCACCCCGGGGCGCACCTACGAGCAGTACTTC. As protein: CASTPGRTYEQYF.

This clonotype came up a few times. The genes are TRBV7-2 and TRBJ2-3; D is possibly TRBD1 (5 bases). The CDR3 spans 15 residues. With 1 base removed from V and 0 bases from J, the gap between germline ends came to 8 bases. The germline gives CDR1 SGHTA, CDR2 FQGNSA. DNA of the CDR3: TGTGCCAGCAGCTTAGTAAGGGGTAGCACAGATACGCAGTATTTT. Protein sequence: CASSLVRGSTDTQYF.

At least ten counts were recorded for this clonotype. A clone one base away is much larger, so this may be a read error. The rearrangement uses TRBV24-1 and TRBJ2-1, with TRBD1 matching 7 bases. The DNA matches TRBJ2-7 better at its end, which makes the J call doubtful. CDR3 length: 18 residues. Per germline, CDR1 KGHDR and CDR2 SFDVKD. This chain's CDR3 is CATSDSQMTGLAYNEQYF. Here the CDR3 DNA reads TGTGCCACCAGTGATTCCCAAATGACAGGGTTGGCCTACAATGAGCAGTACTTC.

This clonotype was detected a few times. The V and J genes are TRBV5-5 and TRBJ2-1; 7 positions match TRBD2. J was trimmed by 8 bases and V by 4 bases; bases with no gene match: 12. CDR1 and CDR2 from the germline V gene are SGHKS and YYEKEE (reference sequence). The CDR3 extends over 15 amino acids. The CDR3 DNA reads TGTGCCAGCAGCCCCATTGGGCGGGAGAGGGATGAGCAGTTCTTC. It yields the protein CASSPIGRERDEQFF.

Comments on this clonotype: Because the CDR3 is missing its conserved closing phenylalanine or tryptophan, this is likely a read error. The DNA is left out, because the CDR3 cannot be placed on it with certainty; the CDR3 is given as TCRdb lists it. This chain connects TRBV7-6 to TRBJ2-3; TRBD1, the table's D call, was not compared with the DNA. Per the germline V gene, CDR1 is SGHVS and CDR2 is FNYEAQ. The CDR3 spans 9 residues, counting both ends. The CDR3 is CASSLVPCQ.

The sample holds many counts of this clonotype. V and J are TRBV19 and TRBJ1-1; 9 bases are a match to TRBD1. This CDR3 is built from 13 residues. CDR1 LNHDA and CDR2 SQIVND come from the germline V gene (reference sequence). Trimming at V came to 5 bases and at J to 4 bases, leaving 2 bases not matched to a gene. The CDR3 DNA reads as TGTGCCAGTAGTCAACAGGGGGCCACTGAAGCTTTCTTT. As protein: CASSQQGATEAFF.

This clonotype was recorded many times. This rearrangement joins TRBV27 to TRBJ1-6, with D hard to call. CDR1 is MNHEY, CDR2 SMNVEV, per germline (reference sequence). The length of the CDR3 is 14 residues. V lost 7 bases to trimming and J lost 0 bases, with 7 bases between them. The CDR3 DNA is TGTGCCAGCAATAGCCGCTCCTATAATTCACCCCTCCACTTT. This translates into CASNSRSYNSPLHF.

The V and J genes are TRBV7-6 and TRBJ1-1, with a weak D call TRBD1 (5 bases). This CDR3 is 16 amino acids long. Germline assignment: CDR1 SGHVS and CDR2 FNYEAQ. V was trimmed by 5 bases and J by 5 bases, leaving 21 bases between them. CDR3 in DNA: TGTGCCAGCAGCCCCGGGGGGGGGGGTTTCGGAACTGAAGCTTTCTTT. It is translated as CASSPGGGGFGTEAFF.

This clonotype was found a few times. This chain links TRBV7-2 with TRBJ2-5, with D hard to call. The end of the DNA is better explained by TRBJ2-7, so the J call may be wrong. This CDR3 spans 12 amino acids. Germline-derived CDR1 and CDR2 are SGHTA and FQGNSA. The CDR3 DNA reads TGTGCCAGCAGCTTCGCATACTACGAGCAGTACTTC. It specifies CASSFAYYEQYF.

This clonotype was counted at least ten times. A much larger clone sits a single nucleotide away, making a read error possible. V is TRBV12-3 or TRBV12-4 and J is TRBJ2-7; TRBD2 agrees at 7 bases. The CDR3 loop spans 15 amino acids. Unmatched junction bases numbered 15, after V lost 6 bases and J lost 7 bases. This chain's CDR3 is CASSPYRGVHNEQYF. The CDR3 DNA is TGTGCCAGCAGCCCTTACCGGGGGGTACACAATGAGCAGTACTTC.

DNA of the CDR3: TGTGCCAGCAGTTTTGTTGGGAGCGAGCAGTACTTC. Translation gives CASSFVGSEQYF. The chain combines TRBV12-3 or TRBV12-4 with TRBJ2-3, with D maybe TRBD2 (5 bases). The J call may be wrong; the DNA end is better matched by TRBJ2-7. The CDR3 extends over 12 amino acids.

V and J are TRBV20-1 and TRBJ2-5; 7 positions match TRBD2. The end of the DNA aligns better with TRBJ2-7, so the J call may be wrong. Germline CDR1 reads DFQATT; CDR2 reads SNEGSKA (reference sequence). This CDR3 is built from 12 residues. CDR3 nucleotide sequence: TGCAGTGCCCGGGACTACAATTACGAGCAGTACTTC. Amino acids: CSARDYNYEQYF.